The 20 T cell receptor beta chains below come from one sample, sequenced in a study of neurological immune-mediated disorders. As for time point: longitudinal time-point 2. MiXCR, run by TCRdb on the 5' RACE reads, gives a single entry per CDR3 protein. The sample holds about 90,000 distinct CDR3 sequences, less than 15% seen once. The material sequenced was PBMCs. These receptors all come from a female donor with HTLV-1-associated myelopathy (HAM/TSP).

This clonotype was detected many times. The CDR3 coding sequence is TGTGCCAGCACCCACATCAAGACTAGGGAGGCCCACGAGCAGTACTTC. Translated, it gives CASTHIKTREAHEQYF. The chain has TRBV6-2 or TRBV6-3 and TRBJ2-7; D possibly corresponds to TRBD2 (6 bases). Germline loops: CDR1 MNHEY, CDR2 SVGEGT. The CDR3 spans 16 residues. Deletions cut 7 bases from V and 5 bases from J, with 24 bases between.

A note on this clonotype: With a much larger clone just one base away, this may be a read error. V gene TRBV2 combines with J gene TRBJ2-5; no definite D call. Germline CDR1 reads SNHLY; CDR2 reads FYNNEI. CDR3 length: 16 residues. V lost 7 bases to trimming and J lost 2 bases, with 20 bases between them. CDR3 amino acids: CASIPLDTLSQETQYF. The CDR3, as DNA: TGTGCCAGCATTCCCCTTGACACCTTAAGTCAAGAGACCCAGTACTTC.

This clonotype was counted many times. The V call is TRBV5-1, the J call TRBJ2-5, with 9 bases matching TRBD2. Per germline, CDR1 SGHRS and CDR2 YFSETQ. This CDR3 has 12 amino acids. J was trimmed by 12 bases and V by 4 bases; bases with no gene match: 7. CDR3 nucleotide sequence: TGCGCCAGCAGCCTTGCGGGAGGGAGCAAGTACTTC. This sequence encodes CASSLAGGSKYF.

The gene calls are TRBV14 and TRBJ1-6; TRBD1 is a possible D gene (6 bases). Per germline, CDR1 SGHDN and CDR2 FVKESK. CDR3 size: 16 residues. V dropped 5 bases and J dropped 0 bases, with 11 bases sitting between them. In DNA, the CDR3 is TGTGCCAGCAGCGTGAAAGGGGGCTCCTATAATTCACCCCTCCACTTT. As protein: CASSVKGGSYNSPLHF.

This clonotype came up many times. The rearrangement uses TRBV5-1 and TRBJ2-6; D may be TRBD1 (5 bases). Looked up from germline, CDR1 is SGHRS and CDR2 is YFSETQ. This CDR3 spans 17 amino acids. Deletions cut 0 bases from V and 0 bases from J, with 10 bases between. The CDR3 nucleotides are TGCGCCAGCAGCTTGGGACAGCAGAGCTCTGGGGCCAACGTCCTGACTTTC. This codes for CASSLGQQSSGANVLTF.

This clonotype was observed many times. The chain joins TRBV20-1 to TRBJ2-5; a possible D gene is TRBD2 (6 bases). This CDR3 comprises 13 residues. Germline V gives CDR1 DFQATT, CDR2 SNEGSKA (reference sequence). Trimming took 0 bases from V and 3 from J, leaving 8 bases between them. The CDR3 DNA reads TGCAGTGCTAGAGAGTCGGGGGAAGAGACCCAGTACTTC. It encodes CSARESGEETQYF.

This clonotype was seen at least ten times. The chain employs TRBV20-1 and TRBJ2-7, with 13 nucleotides matching TRBD2. The CDR3 spans 14 residues. CDR1 and CDR2 from the germline V gene are DFQATT and SNEGSKA (reference sequence). With 4 bases clipped from V and 7 bases from J, the junction kept 7 bases outside the gene matches. The CDR3 here is CSATPGLAGWEQYF. CDR3 DNA sequence: TGCAGTGCTACCCCGGGACTAGCGGGGTGGGAGCAGTACTTC.

This clonotype showed up many times. This chain links TRBV5-1 with TRBJ2-1, with D possibly matching TRBD2 (5 bases). CDR3 length: 17 residues. V dropped 0 bases and J dropped 7 bases, with 20 bases sitting between them. CDR1 SGHRS and CDR2 YFSETQ come from the germline V gene. The CDR3 here is CASSLAENWGALNEQFF. The CDR3 DNA follows: TGCGCCAGCAGCTTGGCCGAGAACTGGGGAGCTTTGAATGAGCAGTTCTTC.

Concerning this clonotype: A read error is possible here, since a much larger clone lies one base away. V and J are TRBV28 and TRBJ1-1; D remains unclear. The V and J ends lost 7 bases and 4 bases respectively, with 10 bases between them. The V gene's germline CDR1 is MDHEN and CDR2 SYDVKM. This CDR3 contains 12 residues. CDR3 DNA: TGTGCCAGCAATGACCAGAGCACTGAAGCTTTCTTT. This encodes CASNDQSTEAFF.

Ten or more counts support this clonotype. The chain joins TRBV5-1 to TRBJ2-6; 10 positions agree with TRBD1. Per the germline V gene, CDR1 is SGHRS and CDR2 is YFSETQ. The CDR3 is 17 residues long. After removal of 4 bases from V and 2 bases from J, the junction contained 6 bases not matched to a gene. The CDR3 coding sequence is TGCGCCAGCAGCCCGGGACAGGGGAGGGCTGGGGCCAACGTCCTGACTTTC. Encoded protein: CASSPGQGRAGANVLTF.

The J gene is TRBJ2-7, the V gene TRBV5-1; D is perhaps TRBD2 (5 bases). The CDR3 is 17 residues long. Trimming cost V 4 bases and J 0 bases, with 20 bases left between them. Germline V CDR1 and CDR2: SGHRS, YFSETQ. This CDR3 reads CASSPSGPGGNSYEQYF. Here the CDR3 DNA reads TGCGCCAGCAGCCCGTCCGGGCCTGGAGGCAACTCCTACGAGCAGTACTTC.

To note about this clonotype: A much larger clone sits a single nucleotide away, making a read error possible. The J gene is TRBJ2-3, the V gene TRBV5-1; no clear D. Germline V gene lookup returns CDR1 SGHRS and CDR2 YFSETQ. There are 14 residues in the CDR3. CDR3 bases: TGCGCCGGCAGCTTGGATCAGACCACAGATACGCAGTATTTT. Residues: CAGSLDQTTDTQYF.

This clonotype has ten or more counts. The rearrangement joins TRBV6-2 or TRBV6-3 to TRBJ2-2; D call uncertain. V lost 1 base, J lost 2 bases, and 8 bases lay in between. CDR1 is MNHEY, CDR2 SVGEGT, per germline. The CDR3 consists of 15 residues. The CDR3 region is CASSYYARNTGELFF. CDR3 sequence (DNA): TGTGCCAGCAGTTACTACGCCCGTAACACCGGGGAGCTGTTTTTT.

The genes are TRBV28 and TRBJ2-3, with D possibly TRBD2 on 5 matching bases. V lost 5 bases to trimming and J lost 2 bases, with 14 bases between them. The germline V gene has CDR1 MDHEN and CDR2 SYDVKM. CDR3 length: 15 amino acids. Written as DNA, the CDR3 is TGTGCCAGCAGTGTGATAGCGTTACACACAGATACGCAGTATTTT. Its translation: CASSVIALHTDTQYF.

This clonotype was seen at least ten times. The chain carries TRBV5-1 and TRBJ2-7; tentative D call: TRBD2 (5 bases). V lost 0 bases and J 2 bases, leaving 12 bases between the germline ends. Per the germline V gene, CDR1 is SGHRS and CDR2 is YFSETQ. The CDR3 is 15 residues long. The CDR3 loop reads CASSLAPGMAYEQYF. CDR3 bases: TGCGCCAGCAGCTTGGCTCCGGGGATGGCCTACGAGCAGTACTTC.

This clonotype has more than one count but fewer than ten. The chain is built from TRBV3-1 and TRBJ1-2; D gene ambiguous. Trimming removed 3 bases from V and 6 bases from J, with 8 bases in between. This CDR3 region has 12 residues. Germline loops: CDR1 LGHDT, CDR2 YNNKEL (reference sequence). The CDR3 DNA reads TGTGCCAGCAGCCAGCGAGGGCATGGCTACACCTTC. Amino acids: CASSQRGHGYTF.

This clonotype was observed at least ten times. The chain recombines TRBV28 with TRBJ2-1, with 11 bases fitting TRBD2. The CDR3 consists of 17 residues. Looked up from germline, CDR1 is MDHEN and CDR2 is SYDVKM. The V gene end was trimmed by 4 bases and the J gene end by 3 bases; junction bases not matched to a gene: 8. This CDR3 reads CASSSVAGGPIYNEQFF. Here the CDR3 DNA reads TGTGCCAGCAGTTCTGTAGCGGGGGGGCCGATCTACAATGAGCAGTTCTTC.

In regard to this clonotype: A clone one base away is much larger, so this may be a read error. The V gene is TRBV24-1, the J gene TRBJ1-2; D is perhaps TRBD1 (5 bases). The germline gives CDR1 KGHDR, CDR2 SFDVKD. The CDR3 is 15 residues long. The CDR3 DNA reads TGTGCCACCACTCTAGGAAGGGCCCCTGCGCGGGGCTTCACCTTC. Protein product: CATTLGRAPARGFTF.

This clonotype was counted many times. The rearrangement joins TRBV5-1 to TRBJ2-3, with 12 bases fitting TRBD2. From germline, CDR1 is SGHRS and CDR2 YFSETQ. The length of the CDR3 is 17 residues. V shed 3 bases and J 3 bases; nucleotides not matched to a gene: 8. The CDR3 region has the DNA TGCGCCAGCAGCTCCGGCCTACTAGCGGGGGGAACAGATACGCAGTATTTT. Translated, it gives CASSSGLLAGGTDTQYF.

Concerning this clonotype: It is unclear where the CDR3 begins or ends on the DNA, so no DNA is shown, and the CDR3 is as TCRdb lists it. The rearrangement joins TRBV5-1 to TRBJ1-1; the DNA was not used to check the table's D call, TRBD1. The CDR3 is 23 amino acids in total, end residues counted. Germline V gene sequence: CDR1 SGHRS, CDR2 YFSETQ. CDR3 in amino acids: CASSSGRIPIVEQYFGPGTEAFF.